This T cell receptor beta chain is drawn from a study of cytomegalovirus exposure and HLA in healthy donors. About the research overall: Genetic ancestry analysis placed approximately 78% of the 398 donors that were genotyped in the Caucasian-associated cluster.

This PCR relied on a set of 60 Vbeta primers and 13 Jbeta primers. The assay was immunoSEQ multiplex PCR, and TCRdb's table has in-frame clones only and misses some. The sample carries fewer than 95,000 clones, around 70% recorded once. The CDR3 sequence is 13 residues long. Germline V gene data show CDR1 as SNHLY and CDR2 as FYNNEI. V gave up 4 bases and J gave up 0 bases, with 6 bases separating them. The sample comprised PBMCs. V and J are TRBV2 and TRBJ1-1; D ambiguous. This TCR was recovered from a woman between 40 and 50 years old in good health and CMV-seropositive. The chain's CDR3 is CASSAGVNTEAFF. The DNA for the CDR3 is TGTGCCAGCAGTGCCGGGGTGAACACTGAAGCTTTCTTT.